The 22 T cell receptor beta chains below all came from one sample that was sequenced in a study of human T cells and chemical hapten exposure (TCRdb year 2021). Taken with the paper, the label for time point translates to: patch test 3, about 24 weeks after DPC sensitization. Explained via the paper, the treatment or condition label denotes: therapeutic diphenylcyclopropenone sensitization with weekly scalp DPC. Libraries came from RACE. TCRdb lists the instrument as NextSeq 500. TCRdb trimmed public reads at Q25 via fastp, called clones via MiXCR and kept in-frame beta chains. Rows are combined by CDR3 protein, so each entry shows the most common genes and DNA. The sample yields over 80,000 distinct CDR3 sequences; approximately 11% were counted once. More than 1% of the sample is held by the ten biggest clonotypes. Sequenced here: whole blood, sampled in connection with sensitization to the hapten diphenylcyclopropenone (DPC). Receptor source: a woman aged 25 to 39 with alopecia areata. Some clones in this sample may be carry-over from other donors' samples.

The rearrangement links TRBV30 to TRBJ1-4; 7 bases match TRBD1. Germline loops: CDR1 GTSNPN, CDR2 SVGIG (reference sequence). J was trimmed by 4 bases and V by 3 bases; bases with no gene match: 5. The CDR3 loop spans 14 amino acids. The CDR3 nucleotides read TGTGCCTGGAGCCGAGACAGGGTTAATGAAAAACTGTTTTTT. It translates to CAWSRDRVNEKLFF. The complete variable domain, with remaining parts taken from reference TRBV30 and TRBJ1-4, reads SQTIHQWPATLVQPVGSPLSLECTVEGTSNPNLYWYRQAAGRGLQLLFYSVGIGQISSEVPQNLSASRPQDRQFILSSKKLLLSDSGFYLCAWSRDRVNEKLFFGSGTQLSVL.

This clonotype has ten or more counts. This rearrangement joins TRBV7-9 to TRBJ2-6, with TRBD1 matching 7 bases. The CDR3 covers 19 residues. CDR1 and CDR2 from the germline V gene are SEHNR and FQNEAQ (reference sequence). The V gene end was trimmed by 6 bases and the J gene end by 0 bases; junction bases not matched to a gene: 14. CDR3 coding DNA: TGTGCCAGCAGACAAAAACGACAGGGCGAAGACTCTGGGGCCAACGTCCTGACTTTC. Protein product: CASRQKRQGEDSGANVLTF.

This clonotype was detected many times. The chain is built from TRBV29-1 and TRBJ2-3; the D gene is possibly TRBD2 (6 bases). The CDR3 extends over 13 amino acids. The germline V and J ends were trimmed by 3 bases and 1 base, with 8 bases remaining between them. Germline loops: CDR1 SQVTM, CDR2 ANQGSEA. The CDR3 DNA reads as TGCAGCGTTGACAGCGGGCGCACAGATACGCAGTATTTT. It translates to CSVDSGRTDTQYF.

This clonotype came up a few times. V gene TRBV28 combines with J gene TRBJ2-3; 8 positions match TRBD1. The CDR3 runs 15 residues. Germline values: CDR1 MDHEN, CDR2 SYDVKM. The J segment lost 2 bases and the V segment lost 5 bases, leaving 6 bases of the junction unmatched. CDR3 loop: CASSIRDRNTDTQYF. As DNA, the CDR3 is TGTGCCAGCAGTATCCGGGACAGGAACACAGATACGCAGTATTTT.

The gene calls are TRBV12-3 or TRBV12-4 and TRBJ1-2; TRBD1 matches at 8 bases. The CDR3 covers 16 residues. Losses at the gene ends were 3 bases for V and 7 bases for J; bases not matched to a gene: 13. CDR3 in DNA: TGTGCCAGCAGTTTCCTACCAGGGGGCGAAACAGGTGGCTACACCTTC. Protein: CASSFLPGGETGGYTF.

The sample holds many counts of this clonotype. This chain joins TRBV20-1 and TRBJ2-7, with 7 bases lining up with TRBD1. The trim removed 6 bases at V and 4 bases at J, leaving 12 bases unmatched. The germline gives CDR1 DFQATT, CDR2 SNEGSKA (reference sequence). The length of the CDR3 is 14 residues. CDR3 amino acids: CSATTPGQNYEQYF. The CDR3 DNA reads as TGCAGTGCCACTACTCCGGGACAGAATTACGAGCAGTACTTC.

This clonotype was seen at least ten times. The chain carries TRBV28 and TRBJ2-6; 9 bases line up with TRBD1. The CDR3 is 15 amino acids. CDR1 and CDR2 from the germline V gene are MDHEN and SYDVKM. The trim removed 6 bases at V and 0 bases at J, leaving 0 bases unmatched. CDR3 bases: TGTGCCAGCAGGACAGGGGGCTCTGGGGCCAACGTCCTGACTTTC. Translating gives CASRTGGSGANVLTF.

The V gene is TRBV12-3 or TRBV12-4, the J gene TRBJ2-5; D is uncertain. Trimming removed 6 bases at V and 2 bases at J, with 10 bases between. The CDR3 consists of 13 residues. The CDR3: CASSRDGQETQYF. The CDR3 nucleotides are TGTGCCAGCAGCAGAGACGGACAAGAGACCCAGTACTTC.

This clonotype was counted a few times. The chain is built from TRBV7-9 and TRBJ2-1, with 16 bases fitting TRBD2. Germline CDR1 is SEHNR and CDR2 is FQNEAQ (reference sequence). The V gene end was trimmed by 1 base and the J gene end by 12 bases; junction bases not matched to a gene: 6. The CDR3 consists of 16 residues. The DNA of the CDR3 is TGTGCCAGCAGCTTAGAAGCCGGGACTAGCGGGAGGGTGCAGTTCTTC. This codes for CASSLEAGTSGRVQFF.

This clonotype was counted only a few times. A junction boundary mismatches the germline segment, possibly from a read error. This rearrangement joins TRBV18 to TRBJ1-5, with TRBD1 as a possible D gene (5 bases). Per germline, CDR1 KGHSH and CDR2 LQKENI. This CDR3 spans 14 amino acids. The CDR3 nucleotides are TGTGCCAGCTCACCAAACAGGTCCAATCGGCCCCAGCATTTT. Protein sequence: CASSPNRSNRPQHF.

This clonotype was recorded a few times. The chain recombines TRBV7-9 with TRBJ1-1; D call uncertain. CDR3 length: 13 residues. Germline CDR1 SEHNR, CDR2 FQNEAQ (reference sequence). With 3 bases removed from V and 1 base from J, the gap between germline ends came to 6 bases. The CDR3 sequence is CASSFGKNTEAFF. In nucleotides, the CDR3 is TGTGCCAGCAGCTTTGGGAAGAACACTGAAGCTTTCTTT.

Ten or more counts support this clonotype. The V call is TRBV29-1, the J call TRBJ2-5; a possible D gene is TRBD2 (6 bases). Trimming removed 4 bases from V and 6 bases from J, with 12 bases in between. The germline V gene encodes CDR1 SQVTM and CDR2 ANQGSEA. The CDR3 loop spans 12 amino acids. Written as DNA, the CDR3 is TGCAGCGTTGTGTCCGGGGGACAGACCCAGTACTTC. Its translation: CSVVSGGQTQYF.

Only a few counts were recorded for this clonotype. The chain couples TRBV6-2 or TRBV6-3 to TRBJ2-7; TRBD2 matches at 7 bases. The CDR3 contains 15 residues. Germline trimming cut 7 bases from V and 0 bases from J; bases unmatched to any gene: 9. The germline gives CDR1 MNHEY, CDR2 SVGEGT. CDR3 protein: CASKPGTKPSYEQYF. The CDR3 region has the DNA TGTGCCAGCAAACCCGGGACTAAGCCCTCCTACGAGCAGTACTTC.

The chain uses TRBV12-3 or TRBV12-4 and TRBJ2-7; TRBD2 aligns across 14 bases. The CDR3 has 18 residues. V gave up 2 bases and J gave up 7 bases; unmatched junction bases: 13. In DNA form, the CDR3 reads TGTGCCAGCAGTTTAAGAGGGACTAGCGGGAGTCCGTCGGGAGAGCAGTACTTC. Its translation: CASSLRGTSGSPSGEQYF.

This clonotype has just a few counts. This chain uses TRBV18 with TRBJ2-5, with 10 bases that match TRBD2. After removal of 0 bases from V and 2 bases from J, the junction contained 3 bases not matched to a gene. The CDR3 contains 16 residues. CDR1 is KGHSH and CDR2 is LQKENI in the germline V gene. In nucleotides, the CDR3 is TGTGCCAGCTCACCACCAGCGGGGGGGATGCAAGAGACCCAGTACTTC. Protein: CASSPPAGGMQETQYF.

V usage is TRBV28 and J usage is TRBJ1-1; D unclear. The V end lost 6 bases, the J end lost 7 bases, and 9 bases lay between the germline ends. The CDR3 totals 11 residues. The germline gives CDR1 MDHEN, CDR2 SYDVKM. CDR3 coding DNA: TGTGCCAGCAGGACTGGGATTGAAGCTTTCTTT. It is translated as CASRTGIEAFF.

DNA of the CDR3: TGTGCCACCAGTGACCTAAGCGGGGAGGCCGGGGAGCTGTTTTTT. The encoded protein is CATSDLSGEAGELFF. V gene TRBV24-1 combines with J gene TRBJ2-2, with TRBD2 identical over 7 bases. The CDR3 length is 15 residues. J lost 6 bases, V lost 4 bases, and 7 bases had no gene match. The V gene's germline CDR1 is KGHDR and CDR2 SFDVKD.

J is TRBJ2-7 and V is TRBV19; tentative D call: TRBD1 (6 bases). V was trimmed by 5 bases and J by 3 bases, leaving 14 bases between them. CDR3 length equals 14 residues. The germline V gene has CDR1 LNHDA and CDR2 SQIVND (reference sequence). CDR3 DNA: TGTGCCAGTAGTCTCAGGGGATCCCTCTACGAGCAGTACTTC. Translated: CASSLRGSLYEQYF.

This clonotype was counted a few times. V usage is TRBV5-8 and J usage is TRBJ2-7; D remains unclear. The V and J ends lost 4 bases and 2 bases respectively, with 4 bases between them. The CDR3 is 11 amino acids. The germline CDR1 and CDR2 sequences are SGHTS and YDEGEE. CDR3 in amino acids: CASSPAYEQYF. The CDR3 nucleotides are TGTGCCAGCAGCCCGGCCTACGAGCAGTACTTC.

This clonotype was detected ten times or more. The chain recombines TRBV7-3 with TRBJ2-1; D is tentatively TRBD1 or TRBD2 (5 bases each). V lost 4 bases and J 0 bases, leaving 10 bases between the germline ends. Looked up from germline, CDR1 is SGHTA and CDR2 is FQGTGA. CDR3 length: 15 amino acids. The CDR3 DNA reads TGTGCCAGCAGCTCGGGACGGCGCTCCTACAATGAGCAGTTCTTC. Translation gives CASSSGRRSYNEQFF. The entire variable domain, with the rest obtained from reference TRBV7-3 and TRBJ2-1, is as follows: GAGVSQTPSNKVTEKGKYVELRCDPISGHTALYWYRQSLGQGPEFLIYFQGTGAADDSGLPNDRFFAVRPEGSVSTLKIQRTERGDSAVYLCASSSGRRSYNEQFFGPGTRLTVL.

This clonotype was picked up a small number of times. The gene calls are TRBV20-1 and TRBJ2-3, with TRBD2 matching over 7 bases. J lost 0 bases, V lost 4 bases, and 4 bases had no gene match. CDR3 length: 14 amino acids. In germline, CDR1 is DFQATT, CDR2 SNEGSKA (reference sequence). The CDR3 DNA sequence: TGCAGTGCTACCCGGGGAGGGAGCACAGATACGCAGTATTTT. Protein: CSATRGGSTDTQYF.

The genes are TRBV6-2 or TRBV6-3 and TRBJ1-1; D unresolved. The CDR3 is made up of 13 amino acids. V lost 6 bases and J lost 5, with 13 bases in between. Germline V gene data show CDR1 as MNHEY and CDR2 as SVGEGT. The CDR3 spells CASRQSTGTEAFF. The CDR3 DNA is TGTGCCAGCAGACAATCCACGGGGACTGAAGCTTTCTTT.